These 27 T cell receptor beta chains were all obtained from the same sample, sequenced in a study of cytomegalovirus exposure and HLA in healthy donors. The PCR was carried out with 60 Vbeta primers and 13 Jbeta primers. The data were produced by immunoSEQ multiplex PCR, yet TCRdb's version contains in-frame clones alone and is incomplete. The sample records 90,000 to 150,000 clones, around 80% being singletons. The specimen was PBMCs. Source of these receptors: a female donor in good health and CMV-seronegative.

The chain recombines TRBV29-1 with TRBJ1-2, with 7 bases aligning to TRBD1. This CDR3 has 12 residues. Germline CDR1 is SQVTM and CDR2 is ANQGSEA. Losses at the gene ends were 5 bases for V and 2 bases for J; bases not matched to a gene: 2. The CDR3 region is CSVTGENYGYTF. DNA of the CDR3: TGCAGCGTTACAGGGGAGAACTATGGCTACACCTTC.

The gene calls are TRBV19 and TRBJ2-7; 8 bases map to TRBD1. J gave up 0 bases and V 6 bases, and 10 bases lay outside the gene matches. The germline gives CDR1 LNHDA, CDR2 SQIVND (reference sequence). The CDR3 is 16 amino acids. This CDR3 is CASRSPGDRSSYEQYF. CDR3 bases: TGTGCCAGTAGGTCCCCCGGGGACAGGAGCTCCTACGAGCAGTACTTC.

The chain joins TRBV20-1 to TRBJ1-2; D is undetermined. The CDR3 totals 10 residues. The V and J ends lost 3 bases and 13 bases respectively, with 12 bases between them. Germline assignment: CDR1 DFQATT and CDR2 SNEGSKA (reference sequence). CDR3 region: CSASGFPFTF. CDR3 coding DNA: TGCAGTGCTAGCGGGTTCCCCTTCACCTTC.

V is TRBV2 and J is TRBJ1-5, with 7 bases matching TRBD1. Unmatched junction bases numbered 11, after V lost 3 bases and J lost 6 bases. The CDR3 spans 16 residues. CDR1 is SNHLY and CDR2 is FYNNEI in the germline V gene. The CDR3 spells CASSDRGTGVSQPQHF. The CDR3 bases are TGTGCCAGCAGTGATCGGGGCACAGGGGTCAGTCAGCCCCAGCATTTT.

This chain links TRBV7-2 with TRBJ2-7; 7 nucleotides line up with TRBD1. The V gene end was trimmed by 5 bases and the J gene end by 3 bases; junction bases not matched to a gene: 16. This CDR3 is 17 amino acids long. The germline CDR1 and CDR2 sequences are SGHTA and FQGNSA. CDR3 region: CASSPPTHRGLDYEQYF. Here the CDR3 DNA reads TGTGCCAGCAGCCCCCCCACCCACAGGGGTCTTGACTACGAGCAGTACTTC.

The chain links TRBV9 to TRBJ2-3, with 8 bases aligning to TRBD2. This CDR3 has 15 amino acids. The V gene end was trimmed by 4 bases and the J gene end by 0 bases; junction bases not matched to a gene: 4. Germline lookup yields CDR1 SGDLS and CDR2 YYNGEE. The CDR3 loop reads CASSPRLASTDTQYF. The DNA for the CDR3 is TGTGCCAGCAGCCCGAGACTAGCGAGCACAGATACGCAGTATTTT.

This chain connects TRBV5-6 to TRBJ2-1; TRBD2 matches 7 bases. Per the germline V gene, CDR1 is SGHDT and CDR2 is YYEEEE. The V gene end was trimmed by 0 bases and the J gene end by 8 bases; junction bases not matched to a gene: 8. This CDR3 spans 15 amino acids. The CDR3 DNA reads as TGTGCCAGCAGCTTGGCGTGGGGGGAGGGACATGAGCAGTTCTTC. The encoded protein is CASSLAWGEGHEQFF.

This clone was counted only a few times. The chain carries TRBV5-6 and TRBJ2-7; possibly TRBD2 for D (6 bases). Germline lookup yields CDR1 SGHDT and CDR2 YYEEEE. Between the trimmed V and J ends, which lost 4 bases and 12 bases, there was a span of 17 bases. This CDR3 is 12 amino acids long. The CDR3 region is CASSPPGGGAYF. The CDR3 region has the DNA TGTGCCAGCAGCCCTCCTGGGGGAGGTGCGTACTTC. The full variable domain, its missing parts supplied by reference TRBV5-6 and TRBJ2-7, is DAGVTQSPTHLIKTRGQQVTLRCSPKSGHDTVSWYQQALGQGPQFIFQYYEEEERQRGNFPDRFSGHQFPNYSSELNVNALLLGDSALYLCASSPPGGGAYFGPGTRLTVT.

The chain employs TRBV11-2 and TRBJ2-7; possible D gene TRBD1, 5 bases. Per the germline V gene, CDR1 is SGHAT and CDR2 is FQNNGV. Trimming removed 2 bases at V and 3 bases at J, with 5 bases between. The CDR3 spans 12 residues. CDR3 protein: CASSLQGYEQYF. The CDR3 DNA follows: TGTGCCAGCAGCTTACAGGGCTACGAGCAGTACTTC.

The chain carries TRBV2 and TRBJ1-4; D is unresolved. The V gene lost 4 bases and the J gene lost 2 bases, with 5 bases spanning the gap. This CDR3 is 13 amino acids long. Germline CDR1 and CDR2: SNHLY and FYNNEI. Here the CDR3 DNA reads TGTGCCAGCAGTGGGCAGACTAATGAAAAACTGTTTTTT. Residues: CASSGQTNEKLFF. Drawing the rest from reference TRBV2 and TRBJ1-4, the complete variable domain is EPEVTQTPSHQVTQMGQEVILRCVPISNHLYFYWYRQILGQKVEFLVSFYNNEISEKSEIFDDQFSVERPDGSNFTLKIRSTKLEDSAMYFCASSGQTNEKLFFGSGTQLSVL.

This rearrangement joins TRBV5-8 to TRBJ1-3; TRBD1 aligns across 8 bases. Germline V gene data show CDR1 as SGHTS and CDR2 as YDEGEE. The CDR3 consists of 15 residues. V shed 9 bases, J shed 0 bases, and the junction held 8 bases outside the gene matches. The CDR3 coding sequence is TGTGCCACCTTACAGGGGGTTTACTCTGGAAACACCATATATTTT. Protein sequence: CATLQGVYSGNTIYF.

There are a few counts of this clone. DNA for the CDR3: TGTGCCAGCTATACAGGGGAAAACACTGAAGCTTTCTTT. Its translation is CASYTGENTEAFF. The rearrangement joins TRBV6-5 to TRBJ1-1, with TRBD1 identical over 7 bases. In germline, CDR1 is MNHEY, CDR2 SVGAGI. The CDR3 loop spans 13 amino acids. Trimming took 8 bases from V and 2 from J; bases not matched to a gene: 5.

The chain combines TRBV30 with TRBJ2-7, with 8 bases that match TRBD1. The length of the CDR3 is 14 residues. The V and J ends lost 4 bases and 4 bases, in that order; junction bases with no gene match: 9. Germline lookup yields CDR1 GTSNPN and CDR2 SVGIG (reference sequence). The CDR3 protein is CAWTRGRSVYEQYF. CDR3 coding DNA: TGTGCCTGGACCAGGGGGCGGTCAGTGTACGAGCAGTACTTC.

This rearrangement joins TRBV6-6 to TRBJ2-2; D is unclear. There are 13 residues in the CDR3. V gave up 8 bases and J gave up 1 base, with 8 bases separating them. Germline V gene lookup returns CDR1 MNHNY and CDR2 SVGAGI (reference sequence). In DNA form, the CDR3 reads TGTGCCAGCGATAGAGGGAACACCGGGGAGCTGTTTTTT. Translation: CASDRGNTGELFF.

The genes are TRBV29-1 and TRBJ2-1, with TRBD2 identical over 7 bases. This CDR3 has 10 amino acids. Germline loops: CDR1 SQVTM, CDR2 ANQGSEA. Trimming cost V 7 bases and J 7 bases; bases outside gene matches: 1. CDR3 region: CSGGGNEQFF. CDR3 bases: TGCAGCGGGGGGGGAAATGAGCAGTTCTTC.

The J gene is TRBJ1-1, the V gene TRBV29-1; the D gene is possibly TRBD1 (6 bases). Germline CDR1 reads SQVTM; CDR2 reads ANQGSEA. V lost 7 bases and J lost 0, with 12 bases in between. CDR3 length: 13 amino acids. The CDR3 DNA sequence: TGCAGCGCTGGACAGTCCATGAACACTGAAGCTTTCTTT. It translates to CSAGQSMNTEAFF.

The chain links TRBV5-1 to TRBJ1-2, with TRBD1 identical over 7 bases. The CDR3 consists of 14 residues. Germline V gene data show CDR1 as SGHRS and CDR2 as YFSETQ. V shed 5 bases and J 2 bases; nucleotides not matched to a gene: 6. The CDR3 is CASRAGTDNYGYTF. CDR3 DNA: TGCGCCAGCAGAGCCGGGACAGACAACTATGGCTACACCTTC.

This clone was detected a few times. The rearrangement joins TRBV5-1 to TRBJ1-6, with TRBD1 identical over 8 bases. The CDR3 covers 16 residues. Per germline, CDR1 SGHRS and CDR2 YFSETQ. Unmatched junction bases numbered 6, after V lost 3 bases and J lost 4 bases. The CDR3 nucleotides are TGCGCCAGCAGCTCGACAGGGGTGGTATATAATTCACCCCTCCACTTT. Translating it yields CASSSTGVVYNSPLHF. The entire variable domain, with the rest obtained from reference TRBV5-1 and TRBJ1-6, is as follows: KAGVTQTPRYLIKTRGQQVTLSCSPISGHRSVSWYQQTPGQGLQFLFEYFSETQRNKGNFPGRFSGRQFSNSRSEMNVSTLELGDSALYLCASSSTGVVYNSPLHFGNGTRLTVT.

The chain carries TRBV15 and TRBJ2-4; perhaps TRBD2 as D (6 bases). V dropped 5 bases and J dropped 6 bases, with 14 bases sitting between them. Germline CDR1 LNHNV, CDR2 YYDKDF (reference sequence). The CDR3 covers 14 residues. The CDR3 DNA is TGTGCCACCAGCGCTCGGGGACTTGGAAACATTCAGTACTTC. Translation gives CATSARGLGNIQYF.

About this clone itself: Germline is not matched at one junction end, which may reflect a read error. This rearrangement joins TRBV7-9 to TRBJ2-2; 11 bases are a match to TRBD2. The CDR3 consists of 16 residues. The germline CDR1 and CDR2 sequences are SEHNR and FQNEAQ (reference sequence). In DNA, the CDR3 is TGTTCCAGCAGCCTCACTAGCGGGGGGAACACCGGGGAGCTGTTTTTT. Translating it yields CSSSLTSGGNTGELFF.

The rearrangement uses TRBV2 and TRBJ1-3; TRBD1 might be the D (5 bases). The CDR3 is made up of 16 amino acids. Germline loops: CDR1 SNHLY, CDR2 FYNNEI. The V and J ends lost 4 bases and 0 bases respectively, with 13 bases between them. The CDR3 region is CASSGGGPRSGNTIYF. CDR3 nucleotides: TGTGCCAGCAGTGGGGGGGGACCGCGCTCTGGAAACACCATATATTTT. The full variable domain, in which reference TRBV2 and TRBJ1-3 provide the parts outside the CDR3, is EPEVTQTPSHQVTQMGQEVILRCVPISNHLYFYWYRQILGQKVEFLVSFYNNEISEKSEIFDDQFSVERPDGSNFTLKIRSTKLEDSAMYFCASSGGGPRSGNTIYFGEGSWLTVV.

A remark on this clone: A junction boundary mismatches the germline segment, possibly from a read error. The CDR3 loop reads CASSLGGPGELFF. The DNA of the CDR3 is TGTGCCAGCAGCTTGGGGGGTCCCGGGGAGCTGTTCTTT. This rearrangement joins TRBV5-6 to TRBJ2-2, with D perhaps TRBD2 (5 bases). This CDR3 is 13 amino acids long. Per the germline V gene, CDR1 is SGHDT and CDR2 is YYEEEE.

CDR3 sequence: CASSSHSWDRNYEQYF. DNA for the CDR3: TGTGCCAGCAGCTCACATTCCTGGGACAGAAACTACGAGCAGTACTTC. The chain carries TRBV7-9 and TRBJ2-7, with 7 positions matching TRBD1. V shed 4 bases and J 3 bases; nucleotides not matched to a gene: 12. The CDR3 is 16 amino acids. Germline-derived CDR1 and CDR2 are SEHNR and FQNEAQ (reference sequence).

The chain combines TRBV19 with TRBJ1-3; 7 bases align to TRBD1. Germline-derived CDR1 and CDR2 are LNHDA and SQIVND (reference sequence). CDR3 length equals 16 residues. The ends lost 6 bases at V and 0 bases at J; junction bases unmatched: 8. CDR3 protein: CASSQRTGDSGNTIYF. CDR3 DNA sequence: TGTGCCAGTAGCCAGAGGACAGGAGACTCTGGAAACACCATATATTTT.

The chain couples TRBV29-1 to TRBJ1-1, with D unresolved. V was shortened by 3 bases and J by 0 bases, with 8 bases between the two germline ends. Germline lookup yields CDR1 SQVTM and CDR2 ANQGSEA. This CDR3 contains 13 residues. The DNA for the CDR3 is TGCAGCGTTGACAGCGTGATGAACACTGAAGCTTTCTTT. Its protein is CSVDSVMNTEAFF.

CDR3 region: CASSVEPSGGATGELFF. CDR3 bases: TGTGCCAGCAGCGTAGAGCCCAGCGGGGGGGCGACCGGGGAGCTGTTTTTT. The chain employs TRBV9 and TRBJ2-2; 10 bases align to TRBD2. Germline CDR1 SGDLS, CDR2 YYNGEE. V gave up 0 bases and J gave up 5 bases; unmatched junction bases: 7. The CDR3 consists of 17 residues.

This chain uses TRBV28 with TRBJ1-2, with D possibly matching TRBD1 (5 bases). The CDR3 totals 15 residues. CDR1 and CDR2 from the germline V gene are MDHEN and SYDVKM. Trimming removed 5 bases at V and 0 bases at J, with 13 bases between. The DNA of the CDR3 is TGTGCCAGCAGTCCACAGGTCCTGGCTAACTATGGCTACACCTTC. Protein: CASSPQVLANYGYTF.